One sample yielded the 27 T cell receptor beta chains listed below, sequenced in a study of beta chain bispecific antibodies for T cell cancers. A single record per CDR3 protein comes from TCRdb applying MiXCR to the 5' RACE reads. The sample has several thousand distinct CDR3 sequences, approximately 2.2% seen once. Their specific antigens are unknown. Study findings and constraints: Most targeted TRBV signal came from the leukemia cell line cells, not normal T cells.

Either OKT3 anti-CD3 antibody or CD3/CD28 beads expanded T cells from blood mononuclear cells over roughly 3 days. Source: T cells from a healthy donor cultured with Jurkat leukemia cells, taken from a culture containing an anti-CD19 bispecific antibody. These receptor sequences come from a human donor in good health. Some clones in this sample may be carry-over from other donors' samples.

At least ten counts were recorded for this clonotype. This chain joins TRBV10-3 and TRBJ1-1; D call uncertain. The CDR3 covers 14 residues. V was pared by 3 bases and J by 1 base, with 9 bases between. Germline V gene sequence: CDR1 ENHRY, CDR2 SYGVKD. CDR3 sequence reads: CAISELTGNTEAFF. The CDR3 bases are TGTGCCATCAGTGAACTGACGGGGAACACTGAAGCTTTCTTT.

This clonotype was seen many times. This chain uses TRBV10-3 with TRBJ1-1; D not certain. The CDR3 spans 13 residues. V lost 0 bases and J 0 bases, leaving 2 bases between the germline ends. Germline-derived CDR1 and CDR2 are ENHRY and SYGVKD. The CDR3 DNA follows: TGTGCCATCAGTGAGTCTATGAACACTGAAGCTTTCTTT. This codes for CAISESMNTEAFF.

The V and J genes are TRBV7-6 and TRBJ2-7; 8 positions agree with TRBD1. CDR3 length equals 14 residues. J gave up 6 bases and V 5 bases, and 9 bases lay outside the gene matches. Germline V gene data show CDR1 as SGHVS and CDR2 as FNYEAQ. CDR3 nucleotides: TGTGCCAGCAGCCGCTGGACAGGGTCGGTCGAGCAGTACTTC. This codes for CASSRWTGSVEQYF. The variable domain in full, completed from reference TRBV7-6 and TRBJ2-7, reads GAGVSQSPRYKVTKRGQDVALRCDPISGHVSLYWYRQALGQGPEFLTYFNYEAQQDKSGLPNDRFSAERPEGSISTLTIQRTEQRDSAMYRCASSRWTGSVEQYFGPGTRLTVT.

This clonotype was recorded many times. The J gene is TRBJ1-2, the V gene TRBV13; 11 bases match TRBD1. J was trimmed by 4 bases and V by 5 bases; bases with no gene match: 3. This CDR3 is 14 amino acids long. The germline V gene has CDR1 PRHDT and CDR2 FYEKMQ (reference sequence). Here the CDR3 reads CASSMGQGGYGYTF. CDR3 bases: TGTGCCAGCAGCATGGGACAGGGGGGCTATGGCTACACCTTC.

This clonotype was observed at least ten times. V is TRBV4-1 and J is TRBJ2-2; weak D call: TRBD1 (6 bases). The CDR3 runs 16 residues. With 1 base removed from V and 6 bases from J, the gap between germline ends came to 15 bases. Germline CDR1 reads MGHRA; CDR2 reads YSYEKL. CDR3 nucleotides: TGCGCCAGCAGCCAAGTTACAGGGATAGGGCCCGGGGAGCTGTTTTTT. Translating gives CASSQVTGIGPGELFF.

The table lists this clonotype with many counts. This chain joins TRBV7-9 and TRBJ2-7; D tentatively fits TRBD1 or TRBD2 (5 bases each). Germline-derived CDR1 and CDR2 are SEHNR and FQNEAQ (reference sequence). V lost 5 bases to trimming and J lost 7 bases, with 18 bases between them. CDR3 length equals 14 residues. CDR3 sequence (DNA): TGTGCCAGCAGCCCACGCGGGCAGGGTTATGAGCAGTACTTC. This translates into CASSPRGQGYEQYF.

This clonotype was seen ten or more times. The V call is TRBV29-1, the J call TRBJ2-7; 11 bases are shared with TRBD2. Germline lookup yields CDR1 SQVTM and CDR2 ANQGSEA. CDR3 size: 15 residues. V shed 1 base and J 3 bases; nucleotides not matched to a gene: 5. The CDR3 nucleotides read TGCAGCGTTGAAGGAGCTAGCGGGGGGTTCTACGAGCAGTACTTC. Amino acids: CSVEGASGGFYEQYF.

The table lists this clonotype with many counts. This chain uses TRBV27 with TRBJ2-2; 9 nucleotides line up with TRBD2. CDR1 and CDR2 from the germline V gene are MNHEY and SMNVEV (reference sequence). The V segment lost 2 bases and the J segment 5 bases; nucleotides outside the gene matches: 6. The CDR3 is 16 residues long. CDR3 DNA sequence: TGTGCCAGCAGTTTAAGGTCTAGCGGGGTTACCGGGGAGCTGTTTTTT. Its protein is CASSLRSSGVTGELFF.

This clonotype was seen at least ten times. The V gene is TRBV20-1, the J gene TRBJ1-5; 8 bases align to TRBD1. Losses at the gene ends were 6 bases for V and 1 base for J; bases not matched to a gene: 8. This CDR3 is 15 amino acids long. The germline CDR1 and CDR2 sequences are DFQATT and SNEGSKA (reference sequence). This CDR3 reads CSAVQGEGSNQPQHF. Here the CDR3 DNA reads TGCAGTGCCGTACAGGGGGAGGGGAGCAATCAGCCCCAGCATTTT.

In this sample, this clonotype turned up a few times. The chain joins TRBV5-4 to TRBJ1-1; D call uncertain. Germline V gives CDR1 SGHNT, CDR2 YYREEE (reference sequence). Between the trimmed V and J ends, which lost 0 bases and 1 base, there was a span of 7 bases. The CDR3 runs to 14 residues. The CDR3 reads CASSLGVANTEAFF. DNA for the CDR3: TGTGCCAGCAGCTTGGGGGTGGCGAACACTGAAGCTTTCTTT.

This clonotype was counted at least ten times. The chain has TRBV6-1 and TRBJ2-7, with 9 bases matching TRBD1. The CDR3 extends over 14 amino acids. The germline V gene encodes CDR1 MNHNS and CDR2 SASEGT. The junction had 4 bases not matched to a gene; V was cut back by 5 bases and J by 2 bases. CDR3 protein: CASSRDRATYEQYF. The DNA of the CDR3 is TGTGCCAGCAGTAGGGACAGGGCCACCTACGAGCAGTACTTC.

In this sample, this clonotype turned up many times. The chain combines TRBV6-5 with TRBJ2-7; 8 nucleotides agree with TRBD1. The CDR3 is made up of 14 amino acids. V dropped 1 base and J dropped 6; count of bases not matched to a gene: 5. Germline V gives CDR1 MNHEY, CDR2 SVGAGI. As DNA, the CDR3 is TGTGCCAGCAGTTACTATGGACAGGGCCGCGAGCAGTACTTC. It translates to CASSYYGQGREQYF.

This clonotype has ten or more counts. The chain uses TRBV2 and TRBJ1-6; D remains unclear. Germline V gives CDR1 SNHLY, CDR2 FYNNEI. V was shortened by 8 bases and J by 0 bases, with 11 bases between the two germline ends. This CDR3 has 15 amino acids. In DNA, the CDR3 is TGTGCCAGCTCTGAAGAAAGCTCCTATAATTCACCCCTCCACTTT. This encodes CASSEESSYNSPLHF.

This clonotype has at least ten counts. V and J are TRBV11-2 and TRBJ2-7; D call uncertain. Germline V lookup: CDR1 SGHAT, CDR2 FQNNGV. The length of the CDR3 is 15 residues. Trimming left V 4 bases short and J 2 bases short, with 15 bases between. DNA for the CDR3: TGTGCCAGCAGCTCTCCGACGGTTAGTCCCTACGAGCAGTACTTC. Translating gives CASSSPTVSPYEQYF.

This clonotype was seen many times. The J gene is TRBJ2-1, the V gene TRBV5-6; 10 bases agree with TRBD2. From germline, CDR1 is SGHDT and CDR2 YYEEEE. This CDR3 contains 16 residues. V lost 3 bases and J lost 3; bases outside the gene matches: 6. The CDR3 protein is CASSWQTSGFYNEQFF. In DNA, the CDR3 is TGTGCCAGCAGCTGGCAGACTAGCGGGTTCTACAATGAGCAGTTCTTC.

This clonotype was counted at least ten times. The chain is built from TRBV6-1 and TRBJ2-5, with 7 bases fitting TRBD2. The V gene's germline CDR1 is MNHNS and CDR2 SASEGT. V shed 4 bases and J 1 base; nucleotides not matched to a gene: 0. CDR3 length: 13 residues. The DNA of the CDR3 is TGTGCCAGCAGTGCTAGCGGCCAAGAGACCCAGTACTTC. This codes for CASSASGQETQYF.

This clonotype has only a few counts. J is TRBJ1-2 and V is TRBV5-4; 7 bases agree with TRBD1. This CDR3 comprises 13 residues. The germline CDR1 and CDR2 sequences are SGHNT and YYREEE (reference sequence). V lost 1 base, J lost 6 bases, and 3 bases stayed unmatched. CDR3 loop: CASSLIGGDGYTF. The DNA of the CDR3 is TGTGCCAGCAGCTTGATAGGGGGCGATGGCTACACCTTC.

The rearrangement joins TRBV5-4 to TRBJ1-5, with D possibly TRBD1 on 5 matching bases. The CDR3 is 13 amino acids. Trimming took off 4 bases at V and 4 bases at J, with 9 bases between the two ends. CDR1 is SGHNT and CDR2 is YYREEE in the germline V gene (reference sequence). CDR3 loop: CASSRDGNQPQHF. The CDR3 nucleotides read TGTGCCAGCAGCCGGGACGGGAATCAGCCCCAGCATTTT.

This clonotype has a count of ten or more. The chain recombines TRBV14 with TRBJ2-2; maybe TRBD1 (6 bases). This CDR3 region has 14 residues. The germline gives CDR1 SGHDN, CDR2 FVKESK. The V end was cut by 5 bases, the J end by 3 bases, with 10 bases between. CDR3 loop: CASSKDRYTGELFF. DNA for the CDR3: TGTGCCAGCAGCAAGGACAGATACACCGGGGAGCTGTTTTTT.

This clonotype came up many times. The CDR3 loop reads CATGESNQPQHF. CDR3 nucleotides: TGTGCCACGGGTGAGAGCAATCAGCCCCAGCATTTT. The chain combines TRBV10-3 with TRBJ1-5; D uncertain. V shed 10 bases and J shed 1 base, with 8 bases lying between them. There are 12 residues in the CDR3. CDR1 is ENHRY, CDR2 SYGVKD, per germline.

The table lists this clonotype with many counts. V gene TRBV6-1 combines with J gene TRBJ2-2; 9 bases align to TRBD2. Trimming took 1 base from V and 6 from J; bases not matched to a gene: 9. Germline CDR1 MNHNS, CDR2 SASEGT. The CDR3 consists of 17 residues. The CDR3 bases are TGTGCCAGCAGTGAAGTATTAGCGGGGGCTCGGGCCGGGGAGCTGTTTTTT. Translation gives CASSEVLAGARAGELFF.

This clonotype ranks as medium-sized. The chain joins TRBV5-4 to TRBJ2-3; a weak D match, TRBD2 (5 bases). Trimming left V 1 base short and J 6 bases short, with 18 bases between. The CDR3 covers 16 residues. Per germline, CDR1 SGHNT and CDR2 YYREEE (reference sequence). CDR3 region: CASSLWPVLRGDTQYF. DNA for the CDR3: TGTGCCAGCAGCTTGTGGCCGGTTCTCAGAGGGGATACGCAGTATTTT.

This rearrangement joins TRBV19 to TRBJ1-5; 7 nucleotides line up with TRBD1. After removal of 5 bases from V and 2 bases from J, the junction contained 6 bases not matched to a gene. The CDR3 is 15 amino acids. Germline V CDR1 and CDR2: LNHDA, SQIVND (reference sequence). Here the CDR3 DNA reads TGTGCCAGTAGTGCGACAGGGAAGGGCAATCAGCCCCAGCATTTT. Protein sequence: CASSATGKGNQPQHF.

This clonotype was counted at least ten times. For the CDR3, the DNA is TGCAGTGCTAGAGCGGGACCTAGCACAGATACGCAGTATTTT. Translation gives CSARAGPSTDTQYF. The chain uses TRBV20-1 and TRBJ2-3; the D call may be TRBD1 or TRBD2 (5 bases each). V was shortened by 1 base and J by 0 bases, with 8 bases between the two germline ends. The CDR3 runs to 14 residues. Germline CDR1 and CDR2: DFQATT and SNEGSKA (reference sequence).

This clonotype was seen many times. For the CDR3, the DNA is TGTGCCAGCAGCCTCTGGACAGGGGGCTACAATGAGCAGTTCTTC. Its protein is CASSLWTGGYNEQFF. This rearrangement joins TRBV11-3 to TRBJ2-1, with TRBD1 matching over 10 bases. Looked up from germline, CDR1 is SGHNT and CDR2 is YENEEA. CDR3 length: 15 residues. Trimming cost V 5 bases and J 3 bases; bases outside gene matches: 4.

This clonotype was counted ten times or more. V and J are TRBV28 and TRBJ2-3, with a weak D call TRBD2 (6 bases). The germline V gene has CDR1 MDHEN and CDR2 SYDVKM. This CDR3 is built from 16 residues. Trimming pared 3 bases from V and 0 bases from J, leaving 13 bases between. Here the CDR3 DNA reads TGTGCCAGCAGTTTTGGGACTCCTCTTAGCACAGATACGCAGTATTTT. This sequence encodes CASSFGTPLSTDTQYF.

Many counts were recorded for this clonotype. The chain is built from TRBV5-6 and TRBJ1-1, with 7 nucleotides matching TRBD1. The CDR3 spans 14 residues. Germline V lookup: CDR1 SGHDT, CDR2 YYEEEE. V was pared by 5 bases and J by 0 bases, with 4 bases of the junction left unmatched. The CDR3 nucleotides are TGTGCCAGCAGTCGGGGACAGCTGAACACTGAAGCTTTCTTT. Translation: CASSRGQLNTEAFF.